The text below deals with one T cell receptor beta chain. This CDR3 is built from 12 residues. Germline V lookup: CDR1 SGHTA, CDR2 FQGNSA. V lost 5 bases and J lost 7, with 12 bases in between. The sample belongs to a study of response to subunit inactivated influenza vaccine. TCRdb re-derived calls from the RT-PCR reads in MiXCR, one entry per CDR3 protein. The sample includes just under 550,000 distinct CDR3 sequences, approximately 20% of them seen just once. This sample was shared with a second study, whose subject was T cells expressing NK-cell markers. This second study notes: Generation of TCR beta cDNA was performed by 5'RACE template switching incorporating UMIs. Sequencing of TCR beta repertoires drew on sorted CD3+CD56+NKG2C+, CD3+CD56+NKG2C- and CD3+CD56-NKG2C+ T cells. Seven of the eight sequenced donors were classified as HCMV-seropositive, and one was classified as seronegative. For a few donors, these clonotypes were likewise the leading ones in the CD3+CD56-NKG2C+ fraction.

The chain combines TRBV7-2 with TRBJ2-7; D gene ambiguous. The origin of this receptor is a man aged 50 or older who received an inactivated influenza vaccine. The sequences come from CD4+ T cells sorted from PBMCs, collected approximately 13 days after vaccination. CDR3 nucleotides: TGTGCCAGCAGCCAATCTTCCCGGGAGCAGTACTTC. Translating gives CASSQSSREQYF.